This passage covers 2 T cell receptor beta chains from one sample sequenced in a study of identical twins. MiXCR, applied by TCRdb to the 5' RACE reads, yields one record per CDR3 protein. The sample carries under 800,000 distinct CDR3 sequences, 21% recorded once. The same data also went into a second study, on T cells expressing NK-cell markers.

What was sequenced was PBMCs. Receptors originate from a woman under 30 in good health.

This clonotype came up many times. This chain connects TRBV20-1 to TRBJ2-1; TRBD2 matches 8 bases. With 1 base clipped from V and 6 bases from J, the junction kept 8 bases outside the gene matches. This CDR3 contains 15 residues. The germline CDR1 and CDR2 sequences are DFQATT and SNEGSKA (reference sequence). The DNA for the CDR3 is TGCAGTGCTAGAGTCGGACTAGCTTCTCCCAATGAGCAGTTCTTC. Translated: CSARVGLASPNEQFF.

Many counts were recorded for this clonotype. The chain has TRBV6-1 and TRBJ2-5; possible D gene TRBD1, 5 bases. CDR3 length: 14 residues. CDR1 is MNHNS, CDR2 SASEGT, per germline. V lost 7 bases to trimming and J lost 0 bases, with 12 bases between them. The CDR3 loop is CASTTPGYQETQYF. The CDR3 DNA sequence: TGTGCCAGCACGACACCAGGGTACCAAGAGACCCAGTACTTC.